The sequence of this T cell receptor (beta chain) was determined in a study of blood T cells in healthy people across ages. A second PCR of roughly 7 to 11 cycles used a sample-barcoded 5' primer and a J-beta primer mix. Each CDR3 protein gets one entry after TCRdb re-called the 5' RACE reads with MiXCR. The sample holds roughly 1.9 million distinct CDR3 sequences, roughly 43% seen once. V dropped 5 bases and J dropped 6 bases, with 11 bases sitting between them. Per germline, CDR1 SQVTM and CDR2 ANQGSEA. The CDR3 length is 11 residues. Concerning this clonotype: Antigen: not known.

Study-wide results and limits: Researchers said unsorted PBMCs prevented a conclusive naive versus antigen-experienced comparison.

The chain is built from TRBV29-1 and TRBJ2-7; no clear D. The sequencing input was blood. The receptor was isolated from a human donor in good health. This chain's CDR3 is CSVLHTGEQYF. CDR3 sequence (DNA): TGCAGCGTTTTACACACGGGCGAGCAGTACTTC.